The 24 T cell receptor beta chains given below trace back to one sample, sequenced in a study of spatial heterogeneity in lung cancer. TCRdb re-called the 5' RACE reads with MiXCR, one entry per CDR3 protein. This sample has about 27,000 distinct CDR3 sequences, with more than 4.5% found just once. Time point here: blood at routine non-recurrence follow-up after resection. The input for sequencing was PBMCs, taken at follow-up. These receptor sequences come from a female donor with early-stage non-small cell lung cancer.

The chain couples TRBV24-1 to TRBJ2-3, with 10 bases aligning to TRBD2. In germline, CDR1 is KGHDR, CDR2 SFDVKD. The CDR3 has 15 amino acids. Trimming at V came to 4 bases and at J to 7 bases, leaving 7 bases not matched to a gene. In DNA form, the CDR3 reads TGTGCCACCAGTGACCGAAGCGGGAGGGTTAATACGCAGTATTTT. It translates to CATSDRSGRVNTQYF.

This clonotype was observed many times. V is TRBV18 and J is TRBJ2-1; 7 positions match TRBD1. Germline CDR1 is KGHSH and CDR2 is LQKENI. V lost 3 bases and J lost 7; bases outside the gene matches: 6. This CDR3 region has 14 residues. CDR3 amino acids: CASSPIGQANEQFF. The DNA of the CDR3 is TGTGCCAGCTCACCGATTGGACAGGCTAATGAGCAGTTCTTC.

This clonotype was seen ten or more times. The CDR3, as DNA: TGTGCCAGCAGCTTAGGGGTAGCAGAAGCTTTCTTT. Residues: CASSLGVAEAFF. This sequence joins TRBV7-2 and TRBJ1-1; the D is unclear. The V gene's germline CDR1 is SGHTA and CDR2 FQGNSA. Deletions cut 1 base from V and 8 bases from J, with 8 bases between. This CDR3 has 12 residues.

At least ten counts were recorded for this clonotype. The chain couples TRBV4-3 to TRBJ2-1; weak D call: TRBD2 (7 bases). Trimming removed 6 bases at V and 6 bases at J, with 18 bases between. CDR1 is LGHNA and CDR2 is YSLEER in the germline V gene. The CDR3 length is 15 residues. CDR3 protein: CASSRVAGAVNEQFF. The CDR3 DNA sequence: TGCGCCAGCAGTCGAGTGGCGGGGGCCGTCAATGAGCAGTTCTTC.

This clonotype was counted many times. The chain couples TRBV7-8 to TRBJ2-7, with D perhaps matching TRBD2 (6 bases). The germline CDR1 and CDR2 sequences are SGHVS and FQNEAQ. This CDR3 comprises 13 residues. V was cut by 6 bases and J by 5 bases, with 14 bases left in between. Here the CDR3 reads CASRRDGQNEQYF. The CDR3 nucleotides read TGTGCCAGCAGGCGGGACGGTCAGAACGAGCAGTACTTC.

This clonotype occurred many times. The V and J genes are TRBV12-3 or TRBV12-4 and TRBJ1-5; unclear D gene. The germline V and J ends were trimmed by 1 base and 3 bases, with 7 bases remaining between them. The CDR3 consists of 14 residues. The CDR3, as DNA: TGTGCCAGCAGTTTAGAACTCAACAATCAGCCCCAGCATTTT. Translation gives CASSLELNNQPQHF.

This clonotype was recorded at least ten times. The gene calls are TRBV7-3 and TRBJ1-6; D might be TRBD1 (5 bases). Per the germline V gene, CDR1 is SGHTA and CDR2 is FQGTGA. The CDR3 covers 14 residues. Trimming shortened V by 3 bases and J by 7 bases, and 10 bases separated the two germline ends. This CDR3 reads CASSFQGPNSPLHF. CDR3 sequence (DNA): TGTGCCAGCAGCTTCCAGGGCCCGAATTCACCCCTCCACTTT.

This clonotype was recorded at least ten times. The chain recombines TRBV7-2 with TRBJ2-3; D not resolved. Germline CDR1 SGHTA, CDR2 FQGNSA. The CDR3 sequence is 12 residues long. Trimming left V 3 bases short and J 1 base short, with 2 bases between. CDR3 nucleotides: TGTGCCAGCAGCTTGGGCACAGATACGCAGTATTTT. The encoded protein is CASSLGTDTQYF.

The chain joins TRBV19 to TRBJ1-5; possibly TRBD1 for D (5 bases). CDR1 and CDR2 from the germline V gene are LNHDA and SQIVND (reference sequence). The CDR3 covers 15 residues. V gave up 7 bases and J gave up 4 bases, with 17 bases separating them. The CDR3 DNA is TGTGCCAGTATGGGATCCTACAGGCCAAATCAGCCCCAGCATTTT. As protein: CASMGSYRPNQPQHF.

This clonotype was recorded many times. The rearrangement joins TRBV5-1 to TRBJ2-3; 12 nucleotides match TRBD2. With 4 bases clipped from V and 1 base from J, the junction kept 4 bases outside the gene matches. Germline CDR1 is SGHRS and CDR2 is YFSETQ. This CDR3 region has 16 residues. The CDR3: CASSGRLAGGTDTQYF. Here the CDR3 DNA reads TGCGCCAGCAGCGGGAGACTAGCGGGGGGCACAGATACGCAGTATTTT.

The gene calls are TRBV24-1 and TRBJ2-3, with D tentatively TRBD1 (6 bases). The V gene lost 3 bases and the J gene lost 1 base, with 10 bases spanning the gap. CDR3 size: 15 residues. Germline V CDR1 and CDR2: KGHDR, SFDVKD. CDR3 DNA sequence: TGTGCCACCAGTGATCCCAACAGGGGCACAGATACGCAGTATTTT. This codes for CATSDPNRGTDTQYF.

This clonotype is medium-sized (0.01 to 0.1%) by share. The chain combines TRBV7-6 with TRBJ2-2; 10 bases line up with TRBD2. This CDR3 is built from 17 residues. Germline V gives CDR1 SGHVS, CDR2 FNYEAQ. The junction had 8 bases not matched to a gene; V was cut back by 1 base and J by 6 bases. CDR3 amino acids: CASSLGLAGEYPGELFF. In DNA form, the CDR3 reads TGTGCCAGCAGCTTAGGCCTAGCGGGAGAATATCCCGGGGAGCTGTTTTTT.

This clonotype has at least ten counts. The gene calls are TRBV20-1 and TRBJ2-5, with D maybe TRBD1 (6 bases). The CDR3 length is 13 residues. V dropped 5 bases and J dropped 0 bases, with 10 bases sitting between them. Germline V gives CDR1 DFQATT, CDR2 SNEGSKA (reference sequence). CDR3 amino acids: CSARDKYQETQYF. CDR3 sequence (DNA): TGCAGTGCTCGGGACAAATACCAAGAGACCCAGTACTTC.

This clonotype has ten or more counts. V and J are TRBV6-2 or TRBV6-3 and TRBJ2-7; 11 positions match TRBD2. The CDR3 runs 16 residues. V gave up 4 bases and J gave up 5 bases; unmatched junction bases: 10. The germline V gene encodes CDR1 MNHEY and CDR2 SVGEGT. CDR3 residues: CASSSPRTSGRDEQYF. DNA of the CDR3: TGTGCCAGCAGTTCACCCCGAACTAGCGGGAGAGACGAGCAGTACTTC.

This clonotype was counted many times. V is TRBV11-2 and J is TRBJ2-3; D is perhaps TRBD1 (5 bases). CDR1 is SGHAT, CDR2 FQNNGV, per germline. This CDR3 is built from 14 residues. V was cut by 1 base and J by 4 bases, with 9 bases left in between. CDR3 in DNA: TGTGCCAGCAGCTTAGTTGCAGGGCCAGATACGCAGTATTTT. This sequence encodes CASSLVAGPDTQYF.

This clonotype has only a few counts. The chain recombines TRBV7-9 with TRBJ1-1; D gene uncertain. CDR1 and CDR2 from the germline V gene are SEHNR and FQNEAQ (reference sequence). The CDR3 covers 13 residues. The V end was cut by 3 bases, the J end by 6 bases, with 11 bases between. CDR3 in amino acids: CASSFPPGSEAFF. In nucleotides, the CDR3 is TGTGCCAGCAGCTTTCCACCGGGTTCTGAAGCTTTCTTT.

The rearrangement links TRBV24-1 to TRBJ2-2, with TRBD1 identical over 7 bases. CDR3 length equals 16 residues. Trimming at V came to 5 bases and at J to 2 bases, leaving 7 bases not matched to a gene. CDR1 KGHDR and CDR2 SFDVKD come from the germline V gene. CDR3: CATSASRTGNTGELFF. The CDR3 DNA follows: TGTGCCACCAGTGCCTCTCGGACAGGCAACACCGGGGAGCTGTTTTTT.

This clonotype was found many times. The chain is built from TRBV28 and TRBJ2-2; D is ambiguous. V shed 0 bases and J shed 2 bases, with 4 bases lying between them. This CDR3 region has 14 residues. CDR1 and CDR2 (germline): MDHEN, SYDVKM. CDR3 residues: CASSLWPNTGELFF. CDR3 sequence (DNA): TGTGCCAGCAGTTTATGGCCTAACACCGGGGAGCTGTTTTTT.

At least ten counts were recorded for this clonotype. The J gene is TRBJ1-5, the V gene TRBV12-3 or TRBV12-4; D gene ambiguous. Trimming shortened V by 5 bases and J by 3 bases, and 14 bases separated the two germline ends. This CDR3 comprises 15 residues. DNA of the CDR3: TGTGCCAGCAGTCCAGGAACCTTTTCCAATCAGCCCCAGCATTTT. The encoded protein is CASSPGTFSNQPQHF.

This clonotype came up many times. The V gene is TRBV6-5, the J gene TRBJ1-1, with 7 bases that match TRBD1. There are 14 residues in the CDR3. With V trimmed by 6 bases and J by 4 bases, 8 bases remained unmatched. Germline-derived CDR1 and CDR2 are MNHEY and SVGAGI. CDR3: CASRLRGRATEAFF. In nucleotides, the CDR3 is TGTGCCAGCAGACTGAGGGGGCGAGCCACTGAAGCTTTCTTT.

This clonotype has ten or more counts. The V and J genes are TRBV10-2 and TRBJ2-3; TRBD2 aligns across 7 bases. With V trimmed by 5 bases and J by 4 bases, 6 bases remained unmatched. This CDR3 has 14 residues. CDR1 WSHSY and CDR2 SAAADI come from the germline V gene. This CDR3 is CASSSTSRADTQYF. The CDR3 DNA reads TGCGCCAGCAGTTCGACTAGCAGGGCAGATACGCAGTATTTT.

This clonotype was observed many times. The genes are TRBV7-2 and TRBJ2-1; a weak D match, TRBD1 (6 bases). Trimming removed 5 bases from V and 0 bases from J, with 14 bases in between. The CDR3 extends over 16 amino acids. Germline CDR1 and CDR2: SGHTA and FQGNSA. The CDR3 protein is CASSTRTDASYNEQFF. The CDR3 region has the DNA TGTGCCAGCAGCACCAGGACAGATGCCTCCTACAATGAGCAGTTCTTC.

This clonotype was picked up many times. The chain employs TRBV5-1 and TRBJ1-3, with no clear D. The CDR3 is 12 residues long. Germline assignment: CDR1 SGHRS and CDR2 YFSETQ. V lost 1 base to trimming and J lost 3 bases, with 2 bases between them. The CDR3 coding sequence is TGCGCCAGCAGCTTGAATGGAAACACCATATATTTT. It specifies CASSLNGNTIYF.

There are many counts of this clonotype. The CDR3 DNA sequence: TGTGCCAGCAGCTTAAGGAGGATGAATGGCTACACCTTC. It yields the protein CASSLRRMNGYTF. The chain uses TRBV7-2 and TRBJ1-2; D remains ambiguous. The germline V gene has CDR1 SGHTA and CDR2 FQGNSA. V lost 2 bases to trimming and J lost 6 bases, with 10 bases between them. The CDR3 has 13 amino acids. Complete variable domain (other parts from reference TRBV7-2 and TRBJ1-2): GAGVSQSPSNKVTEKGKDVELRCDPISGHTALYWYRQSLGQGLEFLIYFQGNSAPDKSGLPSDRFSAERTGGSVSTLTIQRTQQEDSAVYLCASSLRRMNGYTFGSGTRLTVV.